What follows are 23 T cell receptor beta chains derived from one specimen sequenced in a study of cytomegalovirus exposure and HLA in healthy donors. Vbeta (60) and Jbeta (13) primers were used in the PCR. Assay used: immunoSEQ multiplex PCR; TCRdb lists only in-frame clones, some missing. The sample shows roughly 160,000 clones, 70% to 90% of them seen only once. Material for sequencing was PBMCs. Every receptor here comes from a woman aged 30 to 39 in good health and CMV-seronegative.

The chain couples TRBV5-4 to TRBJ2-3; D gene unclear. This CDR3 is 12 amino acids long. Germline loops: CDR1 SGHNT, CDR2 YYREEE (reference sequence). V lost 1 base and J 4 bases, leaving 4 bases between the germline ends. The CDR3 coding sequence is TGTGCCAGCAGCTTGACAGCAGATACGCAGTATTTT. Translation gives CASSLTADTQYF.

This chain connects TRBV19 to TRBJ2-7; D is possibly TRBD1 (6 bases). V shed 3 bases and J shed 5 bases, with 11 bases lying between them. Looked up from germline, CDR1 is LNHDA and CDR2 is SQIVND (reference sequence). The CDR3 is made up of 13 amino acids. The CDR3 is CASSIGTGNEQYF. The CDR3 nucleotides read TGTGCCAGTAGTATTGGCACAGGGAACGAGCAGTACTTC.

CDR3: CASSQARAWRDTEAFF. Written as DNA, the CDR3 is TGTGCCAGCAGCCAGGCTAGGGCATGGCGGGACACTGAAGCTTTCTTT. The chain links TRBV14 to TRBJ1-1, with D unclear. Germline V gives CDR1 SGHDN, CDR2 FVKESK. Trimming left V 3 bases short and J 3 bases short, with 17 bases between. The CDR3 runs to 16 residues.

This sequence joins TRBV25-1 and TRBJ1-5; TRBD1 might be the D (5 bases). The CDR3 spans 15 residues. CDR1 is MGHDK and CDR2 is SYGVNS in the germline V gene. The ends were cut back, 6 bases at V and 4 bases at J, with 16 bases in the middle. This CDR3 reads CASRGLGPGNQPQHF. The CDR3 DNA reads as TGTGCCAGCAGGGGGCTTGGGCCAGGGAATCAGCCCCAGCATTTT.

The chain has TRBV15 and TRBJ2-7; 11 nucleotides match TRBD2. CDR3 size: 16 residues. Germline V lookup: CDR1 LNHNV, CDR2 YYDKDF (reference sequence). The junction had 1 base not matched to a gene; V was cut back by 0 bases and J by 0 bases. The CDR3 DNA sequence: TGTGCCACCAGCAGAGAAACTAGCGGGAGCTCCTACGAGCAGTACTTC. Amino acid sequence: CATSRETSGSSYEQYF. Complete variable domain (other parts from reference TRBV15 and TRBJ2-7): DAMVIQNPRYQVTQFGKPVTLSCSQTLNHNVMYWYQQKSSQAPKLLFHYYDKDFNNEADTPDNFQSRRPNTSFCFLDIRSPGLGDTAMYLCATSRETSGSSYEQYFGPGTRLTVT.

V and J are TRBV4-2 and TRBJ2-7, with a weak D call TRBD2 (6 bases). CDR3 length: 14 residues. CDR1 is LGHNA, CDR2 YNFKEQ, per germline. V was clipped by 0 bases and J by 5 bases, with 11 bases between them. The CDR3 loop is CASSQEARTNEQYF. For the CDR3, the DNA is TGTGCCAGCAGCCAAGAGGCCAGGACTAACGAGCAGTACTTC.

The chain carries TRBV25-1 and TRBJ2-5; D may be TRBD2 (6 bases). Germline values: CDR1 MGHDK, CDR2 SYGVNS. The CDR3 consists of 15 residues. Deletions cut 2 bases from V and 5 bases from J, with 15 bases between. As DNA, the CDR3 is TGTGCCAGCAGTGAACCATCCGGGACTCAGGAGACCCAGTACTTC. It codes for CASSEPSGTQETQYF.

This rearrangement joins TRBV4-3 to TRBJ2-2, with 7 bases lining up with TRBD1. Trimming removed 1 base from V and 0 bases from J; junction bases left unmatched: 11. The CDR3 extends over 19 amino acids. Looked up from germline, CDR1 is LGHNA and CDR2 is YSLEER. CDR3 amino acids: CASSQALGRGFANTGELFF. CDR3 DNA sequence: TGCGCCAGCAGCCAAGCTTTGGGCAGGGGGTTTGCGAACACCGGGGAGCTGTTTTTT.

This clone is a singleton in its sample. The rearrangement joins TRBV27 to TRBJ1-2; D uncertain. Germline values: CDR1 MNHEY, CDR2 SMNVEV (reference sequence). The CDR3 is 14 amino acids. V lost 7 bases, J lost 6 bases, and 18 bases lay in between. The CDR3 region is CASTPLAGSDGYTF. The CDR3, as DNA: TGTGCCAGCACTCCCCTCGCAGGTAGCGATGGCTACACCTTC.

This clone was counted a few times. The chain combines TRBV6-5 with TRBJ1-1; the D is unclear. CDR1 is MNHEY and CDR2 is SVGAGI in the germline V gene. The CDR3 spans 13 residues. The V end was cut by 0 bases, the J end by 6 bases, with 8 bases between. This CDR3 reads CASSYSFSSEAFF. The DNA of the CDR3 is TGTGCCAGCAGTTACTCGTTTAGCTCTGAAGCTTTCTTT.

The chain links TRBV5-6 to TRBJ2-5; TRBD1 agrees at 8 bases. The CDR3 has 14 amino acids. Per germline, CDR1 SGHDT and CDR2 YYEEEE. V was clipped by 4 bases and J by 1 base; unmatched bases: 3. The CDR3 DNA follows: TGTGCCAGCAGCCGGACAGGGTCCCAAGAGACCCAGTACTTC. It yields the protein CASSRTGSQETQYF.

The gene calls are TRBV6-5 and TRBJ2-5; D remains ambiguous. The DNA end is a closer match to TRBJ2-7, so the J assignment may be wrong. The CDR3 is 14 amino acids. Germline CDR1 MNHEY, CDR2 SVGAGI. For the CDR3, the DNA is TGTGCCAGCAGTTACATAGACTCCAACTACGAGCAGTACTTC. Its translation is CASSYIDSNYEQYF.

CDR3 sequence: CASADGHRTYEQYF. The CDR3, as DNA: TGTGCCAGCGCGGATGGACACAGAACCTACGAGCAGTACTTC. The V and J genes are TRBV2 and TRBJ2-5; D may be TRBD1 (5 bases). The J call may be mistaken, given a closer DNA end match to TRBJ2-7. The V gene's germline CDR1 is SNHLY and CDR2 FYNNEI. This CDR3 is built from 14 residues.

The chain has TRBV6-5 and TRBJ1-2; D uncertain. This CDR3 has 15 amino acids. The germline V gene has CDR1 MNHEY and CDR2 SVGAGI. The ends were cut back, 3 bases at V and 0 bases at J, with 11 bases in the middle. The CDR3 loop reads CASSYFGIPNYGYTF. The CDR3 region has the DNA TGTGCCAGCAGTTATTTCGGGATACCTAACTATGGCTACACCTTC.

This chain connects TRBV2 to TRBJ2-1; TRBD2 matches 7 bases. The CDR3 has 14 residues. Per germline, CDR1 SNHLY and CDR2 FYNNEI. V dropped 5 bases and J dropped 8; count of bases not matched to a gene: 9. CDR3 amino acids: CASSPQGRGYEQFF. The CDR3 nucleotides are TGTGCCAGCAGTCCTCAAGGGAGGGGCTATGAGCAGTTCTTC.

The rearrangement joins TRBV7-2 to TRBJ2-1, with 10 positions matching TRBD1. Germline CDR1 SGHTA, CDR2 FQGNSA. Trimming took 5 bases from V and 9 from J; bases not matched to a gene: 13. The CDR3 length is 16 residues. This CDR3 reads CASSRGGQGNTGEQFF. CDR3 sequence (DNA): TGTGCCAGCAGCCGCGGGGGACAGGGGAATACAGGTGAGCAGTTCTTC.

The DNA for the CDR3 is TGTGCCAGCAGCGCCGGACTAGCGGGAGGAGAAGGCTACGAGCAGTACTTC. Translating it yields CASSAGLAGGEGYEQYF. The chain employs TRBV9 and TRBJ2-7; TRBD2 agrees at 14 bases. The CDR3 sequence is 17 residues long. Losses at the gene ends were 3 bases for V and 3 bases for J; bases not matched to a gene: 8. The germline gives CDR1 SGDLS, CDR2 YYNGEE.

V is TRBV7-3 and J is TRBJ1-5; TRBD1 is a possible D gene (6 bases). The CDR3 has 15 residues. Trimming pared 5 bases from V and 1 base from J, leaving 12 bases between. Germline CDR1 and CDR2: SGHTA and FQGTGA. CDR3 DNA sequence: TGTGCCAGCAGCCAATTGACAGGAAGCAATCAGCCCCAGCATTTT. Protein: CASSQLTGSNQPQHF.

This clone occurred once. The sample has other DNA sequences that encode this CDR3 too. V gene TRBV2 combines with J gene TRBJ1-1, with D uncertain. V was trimmed by 6 bases and J by 0 bases, leaving 11 bases between them. Germline V gene lookup returns CDR1 SNHLY and CDR2 FYNNEI. The CDR3 loop spans 14 amino acids. CDR3 sequence: CASRPRAMNTEAFF. The CDR3 DNA reads TGTGCCAGCAGGCCGAGGGCCATGAACACTGAAGCTTTCTTT.

The chain uses TRBV27 and TRBJ1-1; 9 positions match TRBD1. Trimming took 6 bases from V and 1 from J; bases not matched to a gene: 3. Germline values: CDR1 MNHEY, CDR2 SMNVEV (reference sequence). The CDR3 runs 14 residues. The CDR3 loop reads CASRDRGRNTEAFF. The DNA for the CDR3 is TGTGCCAGCAGGGACAGGGGAAGGAACACTGAAGCTTTCTTT.

This chain connects TRBV28 to TRBJ2-7, with 9 bases fitting TRBD1. Germline V lookup: CDR1 MDHEN, CDR2 SYDVKM. The V gene end was trimmed by 5 bases and the J gene end by 12 bases; junction bases not matched to a gene: 14. This CDR3 region has 14 residues. The CDR3 DNA reads TGTGCCAGCAGTCTACTGAACCCGGGACAGGGATCGTACTTC. Translated, it gives CASSLLNPGQGSYF.

The V and J genes are TRBV14 and TRBJ2-1; 16 bases align to TRBD2. CDR1 is SGHDN and CDR2 is FVKESK in the germline V gene. J was trimmed by 8 bases and V by 4 bases; bases with no gene match: 2. This CDR3 has 15 amino acids. The CDR3 sequence is CASSLGTSGRDEQFF. DNA of the CDR3: TGTGCCAGCAGCCTGGGGACTAGCGGGAGGGATGAGCAGTTCTTC.

This clone came up once. The genes are TRBV28 and TRBJ1-5, with 7 bases that match TRBD1. The germline V gene encodes CDR1 MDHEN and CDR2 SYDVKM. Germline trimming cut 4 bases from V and 1 base from J; bases unmatched to any gene: 7. The CDR3 contains 16 residues. This CDR3 reads CASSSPDRASNQPQHF. The CDR3 DNA is TGTGCCAGCAGTTCCCCAGACAGGGCCAGCAATCAGCCCCAGCATTTT.